Included here is one T cell receptor (beta chain) sequence, with context. One base away lies a much larger clone, so this may be a sequencing read error. CDR3 length: 13 residues. V was clipped by 4 bases and J by 4 bases, with 11 bases between them. Germline CDR1 SGHRS, CDR2 YFSETQ. The source of the sample is a study of blood T cells in healthy people across ages. Next came a second PCR, run for about 7 to 12 cycles, which used a sample-barcoded 5' primer along with a J-beta primer mix. From the 5' RACE reads, TCRdb called clonotypes with MiXCR, one entry per CDR3 protein. The table has hundreds of thousands of distinct CDR3 sequences, 58% seen once.

This clonotype originated in a man in his sixties in good health. Sequencing was done on a sample of blood. The chain combines TRBV5-1 with TRBJ1-1; D remains unclear. CDR3 sequence (DNA): TGCGCCAGCAGCGCCCCGGAGAGCACTGAAGCTTTCTTT. Amino acid sequence: CASSAPESTEAFF.